What follows are 7 T cell receptor beta chains derived from one specimen sequenced in a study of T cells in Graves' hyperthyroidism and ophthalmopathy. RNA transcripts were the template for amplifying TCR beta CDR3 regions. TCR CDR3 regions were first amplified by RT-PCR with HTBI primers. TCRdb itself ran the multiplex PCR reads through MiXCR, one entry per CDR3 protein. Counted here are 540,000 or so distinct CDR3 sequences, roughly 46% occurring once; the ten biggest clones make up around a fifth. Sequenced input: peripheral blood or thyroid tissue (not recorded which). Receptors originate from an adult woman with Graves' disease, either hyperthyroidism or ophthalmopathy (not recorded which).

The chain recombines TRBV2 with TRBJ1-5; D possibly corresponds to TRBD1 (6 bases). Trimming pared 6 bases from V and 14 bases from J, leaving 23 bases between. The CDR3 runs to 14 residues. CDR1 and CDR2 from the germline V gene are SNHLY and FYNNEI. The CDR3 DNA sequence: TGTGCCAGCAGATCAAGGGGGGAGAGGCGCTACGAGCATTTT. Its translation: CASRSRGERRYEHF.

Many counts were recorded for this clonotype. The gene calls are TRBV18 and TRBJ2-5, with D tentatively TRBD2 (5 bases). The germline V gene encodes CDR1 KGHSH and CDR2 LQKENI. The CDR3 covers 12 residues. V lost 4 bases and J 7 bases, leaving 10 bases between the germline ends. The CDR3 is CASSQPRGTQYF. In DNA form, the CDR3 reads TGTGCCAGCTCACAGCCCCGGGGGACCCAGTACTTC. Full variable domain (missing parts from reference TRBV18 and TRBJ2-5): NAGVMQNPRHLVRRRGQEARLRCSPMKGHSHVYWYRQLPEEGLKFMVYLQKENIIDESGMPKERFSAEFPKEGPSILRIQQVVRGDSAAYFCASSQPRGTQYFGPGTRLLVL.

The chain is built from TRBV6-6 and TRBJ1-2; 9 bases agree with TRBD1. V lost 2 bases and J lost 7; bases outside the gene matches: 5. This CDR3 is 14 amino acids long. Germline loops: CDR1 MNHNY, CDR2 SVGAGI (reference sequence). CDR3 sequence (DNA): TGTGCCAGCAGTTACCCGGGACAGGGTTTTGGCTACACCTTC. Amino acid sequence: CASSYPGQGFGYTF.

CDR3 in DNA: TGCGCCAGCAGCCAGGATTCGGGGACACTCGATCTCTACGAGCAGTACTTC. As protein: CASSQDSGTLDLYEQYF. The chain employs TRBV4-1 and TRBJ2-7; possibly TRBD1 for D (6 bases). Germline V gene lookup returns CDR1 MGHRA and CDR2 YSYEKL. The CDR3 totals 17 residues. V was cut by 3 bases and J by 3 bases, with 21 bases left in between.

This chain joins TRBV10-3 and TRBJ1-2; 8 bases fit TRBD1. V trimming: 6 bases; J trimming: 4 bases; junction bases outside the gene matches: 1. The length of the CDR3 is 12 residues. Germline assignment: CDR1 ENHRY and CDR2 SYGVKD. CDR3 loop: CAISGTGYGYTF. The CDR3 DNA follows: TGTGCCATCAGCGGGACAGGCTATGGCTACACCTTC.

This clonotype was seen once. The chain recombines TRBV28 with TRBJ1-1; unclear D gene. Germline V lookup: CDR1 MDHEN, CDR2 SYDVKM. V dropped 7 bases and J dropped 1 base, with 10 bases sitting between them. This CDR3 spans 13 amino acids. CDR3: CASTRTANTEAFF. The CDR3 nucleotides are TGTGCCAGCACTAGGACGGCGAACACTGAAGCTTTCTTT.

This rearrangement joins TRBV12-3 or TRBV12-4 to TRBJ2-5, with a weak D call TRBD2 (5 bases). Trimming stripped 6 bases from V and 4 bases from J, with 18 bases between. This CDR3 region has 15 residues. This chain's CDR3 is CASRPRTVAGETQYF. In DNA form, the CDR3 reads TGTGCCAGCAGGCCACGGACGGTGGCGGGAGAGACCCAGTACTTC.